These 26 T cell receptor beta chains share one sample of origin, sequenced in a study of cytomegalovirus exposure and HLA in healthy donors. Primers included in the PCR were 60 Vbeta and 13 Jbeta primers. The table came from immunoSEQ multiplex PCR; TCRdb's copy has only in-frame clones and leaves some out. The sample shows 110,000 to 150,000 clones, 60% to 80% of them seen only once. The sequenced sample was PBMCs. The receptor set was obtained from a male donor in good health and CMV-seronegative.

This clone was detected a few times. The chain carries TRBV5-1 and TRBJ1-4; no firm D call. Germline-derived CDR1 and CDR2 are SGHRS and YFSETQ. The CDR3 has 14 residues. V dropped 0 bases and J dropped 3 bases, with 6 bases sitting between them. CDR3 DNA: TGCGCCAGCAGCTTGGGGAGGTCTAATGAAAAACTGTTTTTT. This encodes CASSLGRSNEKLFF.

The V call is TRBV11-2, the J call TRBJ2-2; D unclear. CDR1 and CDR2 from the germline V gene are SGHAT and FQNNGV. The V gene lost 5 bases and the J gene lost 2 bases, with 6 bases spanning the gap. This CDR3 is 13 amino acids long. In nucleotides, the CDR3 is TGTGCCAGCAGCGAGGCCAACACCGGGGAGCTGTTTTTT. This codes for CASSEANTGELFF. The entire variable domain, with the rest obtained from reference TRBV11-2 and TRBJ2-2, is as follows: EAGVAQSPRYKIIEKRQSVAFWCNPISGHATLYWYQQILGQGPKLLIQFQNNGVVDDSQLPKDRFSAERLKGVDSTLKIQPAKLEDSAVYLCASSEANTGELFFGEGSRLTVL.

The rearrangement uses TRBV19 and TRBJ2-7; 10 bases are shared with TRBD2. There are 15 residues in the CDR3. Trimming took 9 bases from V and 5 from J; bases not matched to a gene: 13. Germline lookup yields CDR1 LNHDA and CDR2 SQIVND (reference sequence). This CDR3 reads CASLVVGTSVNEQYF. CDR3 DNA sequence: TGTGCCAGCCTTGTGGTAGGGACTAGCGTAAACGAGCAGTACTTC.

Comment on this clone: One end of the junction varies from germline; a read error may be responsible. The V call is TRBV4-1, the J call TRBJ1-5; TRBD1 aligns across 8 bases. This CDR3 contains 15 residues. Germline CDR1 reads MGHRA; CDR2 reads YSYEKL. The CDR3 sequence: CASSQGTGPNRPQHF. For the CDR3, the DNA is TGCGCCAGCAGCCAGGGGACAGGACCGAATCGGCCCCAGCATTTT.

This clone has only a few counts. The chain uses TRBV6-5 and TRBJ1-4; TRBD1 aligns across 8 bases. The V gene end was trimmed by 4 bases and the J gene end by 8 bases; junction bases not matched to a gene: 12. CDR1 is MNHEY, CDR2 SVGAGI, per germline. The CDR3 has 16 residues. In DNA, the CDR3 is TGTGCCAGCAGTTCCACACCTGACAGGGGAGGCGAAAAACTGTTTTTT. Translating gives CASSSTPDRGGEKLFF.

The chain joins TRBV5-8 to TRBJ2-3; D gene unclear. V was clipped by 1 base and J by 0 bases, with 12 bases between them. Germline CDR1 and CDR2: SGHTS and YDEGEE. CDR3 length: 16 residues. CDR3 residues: CASSLLARLSTDTQYF. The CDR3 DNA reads TGTGCCAGCAGCTTGTTGGCTAGGCTAAGCACAGATACGCAGTATTTT.

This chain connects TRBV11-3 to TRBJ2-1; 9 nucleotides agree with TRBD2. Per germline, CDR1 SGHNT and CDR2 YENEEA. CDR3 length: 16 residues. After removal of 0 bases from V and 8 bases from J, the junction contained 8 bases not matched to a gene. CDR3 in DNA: TGTGCCAGCAGCTTAGAAATAGCGGGAGCGTTCGATGAGCAGTTCTTC. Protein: CASSLEIAGAFDEQFF.

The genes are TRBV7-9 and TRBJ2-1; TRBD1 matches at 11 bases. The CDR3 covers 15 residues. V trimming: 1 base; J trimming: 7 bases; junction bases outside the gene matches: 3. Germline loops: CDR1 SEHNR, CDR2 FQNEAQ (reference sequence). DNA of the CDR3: TGTGCCAGCAGCTTAGTGGGACAGGGGGTAAATGAGCAGTTCTTC. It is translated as CASSLVGQGVNEQFF.

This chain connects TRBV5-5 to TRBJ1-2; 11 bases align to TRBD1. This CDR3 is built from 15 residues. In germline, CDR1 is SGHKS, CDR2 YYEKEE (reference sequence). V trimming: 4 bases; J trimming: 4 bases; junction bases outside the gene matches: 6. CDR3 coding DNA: TGTGCCAGCAGCGTGGGACAGGGGGAAGTCTATGGCTACACCTTC. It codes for CASSVGQGEVYGYTF.

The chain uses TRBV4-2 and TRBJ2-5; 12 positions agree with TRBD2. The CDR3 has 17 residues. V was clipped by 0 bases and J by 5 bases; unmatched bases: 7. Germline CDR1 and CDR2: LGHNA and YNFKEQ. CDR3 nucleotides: TGTGCCAGCAGCCAAGATCCTCCTAGCGGGGGGGCGGAGACCCAGTACTTC. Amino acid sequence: CASSQDPPSGGAETQYF.

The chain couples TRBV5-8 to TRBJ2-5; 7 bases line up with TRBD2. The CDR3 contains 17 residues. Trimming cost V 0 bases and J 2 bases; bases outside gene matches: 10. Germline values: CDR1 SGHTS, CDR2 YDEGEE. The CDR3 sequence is CASSLGVSGGLQETQYF. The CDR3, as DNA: TGTGCCAGCAGCTTGGGAGTATCGGGAGGATTACAAGAGACCCAGTACTTC. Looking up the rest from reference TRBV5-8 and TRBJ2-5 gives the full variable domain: EAGVTQSPTHLIKTRGQQATLRCSPISGHTSVYWYQQALGLGLQFLLWYDEGEERNRGNFPPRFSGRQFPNYSSELNVNALELEDSALYLCASSLGVSGGLQETQYFGPGTRLLVL.

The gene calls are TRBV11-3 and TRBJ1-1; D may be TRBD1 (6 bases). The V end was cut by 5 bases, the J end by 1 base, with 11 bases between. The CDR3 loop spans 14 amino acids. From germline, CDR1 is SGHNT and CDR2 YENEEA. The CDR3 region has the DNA TGTGCCAGCAGCGCTAGGGGGAAGAACACTGAAGCTTTCTTT. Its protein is CASSARGKNTEAFF.

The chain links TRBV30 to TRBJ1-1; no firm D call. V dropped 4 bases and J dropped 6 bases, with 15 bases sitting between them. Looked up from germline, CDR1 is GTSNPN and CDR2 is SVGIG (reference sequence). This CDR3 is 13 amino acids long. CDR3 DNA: TGTGCCTGGAAGACCCAATCTCAGGCTGAAGCTTTCTTT. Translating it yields CAWKTQSQAEAFF. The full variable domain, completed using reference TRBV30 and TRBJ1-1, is SQTIHQWPATLVQPVGSPLSLECTVEGTSNPNLYWYRQAAGRGLQLLFYSVGIGQISSEVPQNLSASRPQDRQFILSSKKLLLSDSGFYLCAWKTQSQAEAFFGQGTRLTVV.

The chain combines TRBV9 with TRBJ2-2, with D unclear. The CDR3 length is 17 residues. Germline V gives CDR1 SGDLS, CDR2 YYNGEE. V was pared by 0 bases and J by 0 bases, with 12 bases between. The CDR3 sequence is CASSVGRLYSNTGELFF. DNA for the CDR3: TGTGCCAGCAGCGTAGGGAGACTGTACTCGAACACCGGGGAGCTGTTTTTT.

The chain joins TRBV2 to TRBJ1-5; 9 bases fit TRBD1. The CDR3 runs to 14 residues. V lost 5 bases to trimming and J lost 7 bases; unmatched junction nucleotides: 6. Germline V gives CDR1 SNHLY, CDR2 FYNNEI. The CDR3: CASSTGQGGQPQHF. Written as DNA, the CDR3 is TGTGCCAGCAGTACGGGACAGGGAGGGCAGCCCCAGCATTTT.

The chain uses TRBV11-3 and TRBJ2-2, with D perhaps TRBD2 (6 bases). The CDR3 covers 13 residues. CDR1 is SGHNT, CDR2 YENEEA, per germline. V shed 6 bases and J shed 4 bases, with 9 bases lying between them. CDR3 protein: CASRGGPTGELFF. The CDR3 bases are TGTGCCAGCAGGGGGGGTCCCACCGGGGAGCTGTTTTTT. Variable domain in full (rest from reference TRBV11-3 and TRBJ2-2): EAGVVQSPRYKIIEKKQPVAFWCNPISGHNTLYWYLQNLGQGPELLIRYENEEAVDDSQLPKDRFSAERLKGVDSTLKIQPAELGDSAVYLCASRGGPTGELFFGEGSRLTVL.

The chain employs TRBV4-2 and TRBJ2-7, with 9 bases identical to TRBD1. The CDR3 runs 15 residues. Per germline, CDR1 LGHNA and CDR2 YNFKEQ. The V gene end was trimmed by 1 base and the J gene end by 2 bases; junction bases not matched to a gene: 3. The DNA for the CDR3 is TGTGCCAGCAGCCAAGGCCGGGACAGGGCCTACGAGCAGTACTTC. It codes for CASSQGRDRAYEQYF.

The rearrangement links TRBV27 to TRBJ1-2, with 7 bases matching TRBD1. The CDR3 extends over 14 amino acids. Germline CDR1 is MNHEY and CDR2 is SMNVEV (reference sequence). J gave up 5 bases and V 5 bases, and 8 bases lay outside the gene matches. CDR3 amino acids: CASSPRQGFYGYTF. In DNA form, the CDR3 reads TGTGCCAGCAGTCCGAGACAGGGTTTTTATGGCTACACCTTC.

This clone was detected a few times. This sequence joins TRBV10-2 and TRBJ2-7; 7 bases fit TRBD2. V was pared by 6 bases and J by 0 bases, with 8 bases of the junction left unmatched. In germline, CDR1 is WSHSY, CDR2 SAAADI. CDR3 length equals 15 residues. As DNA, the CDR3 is TGCGCCAGCAGGTTAAGCGGGGAGAGCTCCTACGAGCAGTACTTC. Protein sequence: CASRLSGESSYEQYF.

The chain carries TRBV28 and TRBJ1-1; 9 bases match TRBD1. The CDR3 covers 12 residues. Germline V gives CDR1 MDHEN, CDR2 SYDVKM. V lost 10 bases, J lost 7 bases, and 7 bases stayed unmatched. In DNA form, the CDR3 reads TGTGCCACCTGGACAGGGGCCCTTGAAGCTTTCTTT. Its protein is CATWTGALEAFF.

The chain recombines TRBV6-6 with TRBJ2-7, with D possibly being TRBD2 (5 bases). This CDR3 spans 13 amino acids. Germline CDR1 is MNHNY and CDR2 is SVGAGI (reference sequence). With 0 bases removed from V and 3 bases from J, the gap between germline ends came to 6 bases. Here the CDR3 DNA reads TGTGCCAGCAGTTACTCTGAGGGCTACGAGCAGTACTTC. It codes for CASSYSEGYEQYF.

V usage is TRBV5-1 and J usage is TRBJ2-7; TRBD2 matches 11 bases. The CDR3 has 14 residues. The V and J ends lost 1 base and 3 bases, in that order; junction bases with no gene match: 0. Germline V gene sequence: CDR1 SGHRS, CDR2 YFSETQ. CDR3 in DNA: TGCGCCAGCAGCTTGACTAGCGGGAGCTACGAGCAGTACTTC. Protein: CASSLTSGSYEQYF.

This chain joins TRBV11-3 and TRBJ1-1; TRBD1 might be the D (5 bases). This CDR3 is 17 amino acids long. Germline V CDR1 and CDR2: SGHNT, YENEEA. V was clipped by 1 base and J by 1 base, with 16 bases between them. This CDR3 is CASSLGRGPGRNTEAFF. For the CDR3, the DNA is TGTGCCAGCAGCTTAGGAAGGGGCCCTGGGCGGAACACTGAAGCTTTCTTT.

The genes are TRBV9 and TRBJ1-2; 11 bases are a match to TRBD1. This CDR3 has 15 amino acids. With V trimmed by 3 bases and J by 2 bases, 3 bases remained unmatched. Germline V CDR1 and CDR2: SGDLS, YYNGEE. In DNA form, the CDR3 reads TGTGCCAGCAGCGCAGGGACAGGGGGGAACTATGGCTACACCTTC. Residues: CASSAGTGGNYGYTF.

This CDR3 is CASSLVPEANEKLFF. CDR3 DNA sequence: TGCGCCAGCAGCTTGGTCCCCGAGGCTAATGAAAAACTGTTTTTT. J is TRBJ1-4 and V is TRBV5-1; D remains unclear. The CDR3 is made up of 15 amino acids. Germline V lookup: CDR1 SGHRS, CDR2 YFSETQ. The V and J ends lost 0 bases and 3 bases respectively, with 9 bases between them.

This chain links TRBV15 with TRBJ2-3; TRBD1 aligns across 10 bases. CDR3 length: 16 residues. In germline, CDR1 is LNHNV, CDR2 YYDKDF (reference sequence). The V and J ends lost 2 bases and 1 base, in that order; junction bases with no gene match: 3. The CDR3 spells CATSRRQGARTDTQYF. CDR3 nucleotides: TGTGCCACCAGCAGACGACAGGGGGCGCGCACAGATACGCAGTATTTT.